Listed below are T cell receptor beta chains from one sample, sequenced in a study of blood T cell repertoires in COVID-19. Clones were read by immunoSEQ multiplex PCR, and TCRdb kept only the in-frame ones, dropping some. The table lists 200,000 to 250,000 clones, less than 90% of them singletons. Input material: peripheral blood. Receptor source: a man between 65 and 85 years old with acute or convalescent COVID-19. The CDR3 runs from the conserved cysteine through the conserved F or W. Fields, in order: clone size, V gene, J gene, D gene, CDR3 protein, CDR3 DNA. A D gene is named only where the DNA matches it firmly. Clone size, where shown, is once, few, many, or a class for clones that have expanded.

size: few
V: TRBV2
J: TRBJ2-1
D: TRBD2
CDR3: CASSADSGSSYNEQFF
DNA: TGTGCCAGCAGCGCCGATAGCGGGAGCTCCTACAATGAGCAGTTCTTC

size: NA
V: TRBV5-1
J: TRBJ2-3
D: TRBD2
CDR3: CASSSLAGGTTDTQYF
DNA: TGCGCCAGCAGCTCGTTGGCGGGAGGAACCACAGATACGCAGTATTTT

size: NA
V: TRBV6-1
J: TRBJ1-5
D: NA
CDR3: CASSEGPGSHQPQHF
DNA: TGTGCCAGCAGTGAAGGTCCGGGTTCACATCAGCCCCAGCATTTT

size: NA
V: TRBV14
J: TRBJ1-6
D: TRBD1
CDR3: CASSPRTGFNSPLHF
DNA: TGTGCCAGCAGCCCCCGGACAGGGTTTAATTCACCCCTCCACTTT

size: NA
V: TRBV12-5
J: TRBJ1-1
D: NA
CDR3: CASGLGGNTEAFF
DNA: TGTGCTAGTGGCCTAGGAGGCAACACTGAAGCTTTCTTT

size: NA
V: TRBV5-6
J: TRBJ1-1
D: NA
CDR3: CASSFRQFAYTEAFF
DNA: TGTGCCAGCAGCTTCCGACAGTTCGCGTACACTGAAGCTTTCTTT

size: NA
V: TRBV10-3
J: TRBJ1-1
D: NA
CDR3: CAISARGPTEAFF
DNA: TGTGCCATCAGTGCTCGGGGTCCCACTGAAGCTTTCTTT

size: NA
V: TRBV11-1
J: TRBJ2-5
D: TRBD1
CDR3: CASSREGRGRGETQYF
DNA: TGTGCCAGCAGCCGAGAGGGAAGGGGGCGCGGAGAGACCCAGTACTTC

size: NA
V: TRBV29-1
J: TRBJ2-2
D: TRBD2
CDR3: CSVGLAANTGELFF
DNA: TGCAGCGTCGGACTAGCGGCAAACACCGGGGAGCTGTTTTTT

size: NA
V: TRBV2
J: TRBJ1-2
D: TRBD1
CDR3: CASRLTATGDGYTF
DNA: TGTGCCAGCAGATTGACAGCGACAGGGGATGGCTACACCTTC

size: few
V: TRBV2
J: TRBJ2-3
D: TRBD2
CDR3: CASSRGRLADADTQYF
DNA: TGTGCCAGCAGTCGGGGGCGACTAGCGGACGCAGATACGCAGTATTTT

size: NA
V: TRBV19
J: TRBJ1-2
D: NA
CDR3: CASSIGYRINYGYTF
DNA: TGTGCCAGTAGTATAGGGTACAGAATTAACTATGGCTACACCTTC

size: once
V: TRBV29-1
J: TRBJ2-1
D: TRBD2
CDR3: CSVSNSGLEQFF
DNA: TGCAGCGTTTCAAATAGCGGGCTTGAGCAGTTCTTC

size: once
V: TRBV7-2
J: TRBJ1-2
D: TRBD1
CDR3: CASSSQGAGYGYTF
DNA: TGTGCCAGCAGTTCACAGGGGGCTGGGTATGGCTACACCTTC

size: NA
V: TRBV29-1
J: TRBJ2-1
D: NA
CDR3: CSGTNRGLYNEQFF
DNA: TGCAGCGGTACCAACAGGGGACTCTACAATGAGCAGTTCTTC

size: NA
V: TRBV30
J: TRBJ2-7
D: TRBD2
CDR3: CAWSVRGTSGNYEQYF
DNA: TGTGCCTGGAGTGTACGTGGGACTAGCGGGAACTACGAGCAGTACTTC

size: NA
V: TRBV19
J: TRBJ1-1
D: TRBD1
CDR3: CASNLEDRRLNTEAFF
DNA: TGTGCCAGTAACCTCGAGGACAGGAGACTGAACACTGAAGCTTTCTTT

size: NA
V: TRBV27
J: TRBJ2-3
D: TRBD2
CDR3: CASSLAGGFADTQYF
DNA: TGTGCCAGCAGTTTAGCGGGAGGCTTTGCAGATACGCAGTATTTT

size: NA
V: TRBV7-2
J: TRBJ2-1
D: TRBD1
CDR3: CASSSGQGPYNEQFF
DNA: TGTGCCAGCAGTTCCGGACAGGGCCCCTACAATGAGCAGTTCTTC

size: NA
V: TRBV4-1
J: TRBJ2-5
D: TRBD2
CDR3: CASSLRAGGETQYF
DNA: TGCGCCAGCAGCCTGAGAGCGGGAGGAGAGACCCAGTACTTC

size: NA
V: TRBV2
J: TRBJ1-5
D: NA
CDR3: CASSVVHNQPQHF
DNA: TGTGCCAGCAGTGTTGTCCACAATCAGCCCCAGCATTTT

size: once
V: TRBV6-5
J: TRBJ2-5
D: TRBD2
CDR3: CASSISGREGETQYF
DNA: TGTGCCAGCAGCATTAGCGGGAGAGAGGGGGAGACCCAGTACTTC

size: NA
V: TRBV27
J: TRBJ1-2
D: TRBD1
CDR3: CASSIGTGSGYTF
DNA: TGTGCCAGCAGTATAGGGACAGGGAGTGGCTACACCTTC

size: NA
V: TRBV7-2
J: TRBJ2-7
D: NA
CDR3: CASSLAVAALYEQYF
DNA: TGTGCCAGCAGCTTAGCGGTAGCGGCCTTATACGAGCAGTACTTC

size: NA
V: TRBV28
J: TRBJ1-2
D: NA
CDR3: CASITDLWRGYTF
DNA: TGTGCCAGTATTACTGACCTCTGGAGAGGCTACACCTTC

size: NA
V: TRBV19
J: TRBJ2-3
D: TRBD2
CDR3: CASSSNSGRSTDTQYF
DNA: TGTGCCAGTAGTTCGAATAGCGGGAGGAGTACAGATACGCAGTATTTT

size: NA
V: TRBV28
J: TRBJ2-7
D: NA
CDR3: CASKPSLASFYEQYF
DNA: TGTGCCAGCAAACCCTCCCTCGCTAGTTTCTACGAGCAGTACTTC

size: NA
V: TRBV28
J: TRBJ2-7
D: TRBD1
CDR3: CATIGGYYEQYF
DNA: TGTGCCACGATAGGGGGCTACTACGAGCAGTACTTC

size: once
V: TRBV15
J: TRBJ1-2
D: NA
CDR3: CATSRDRGSYGYTF
DNA: TGTGCCACCAGCAGAGATCGGGGAAGCTATGGCTACACCTTC

size: NA
V: TRBV7-2
J: TRBJ2-7
D: NA
CDR3: CASSLGYNYEQYF
DNA: TGTGCCAGCAGCTTAGGCTATAACTACGAGCAGTACTTC

size: NA
V: TRBV7-2
J: TRBJ2-7
D: TRBD2
CDR3: CASSSTSGHIPSSYEQYF
DNA: TGTGCCAGCAGCTCGACTAGCGGGCACATCCCGAGCTCCTACGAGCAGTACTTC

size: NA
V: TRBV4-2
J: TRBJ2-7
D: TRBD2
CDR3: CASSQDIAGELYEQYF
DNA: TGTGCCAGCAGCCAAGATATAGCGGGAGAACTATACGAGCAGTACTTC

size: NA
V: TRBV15
J: TRBJ1-1
D: NA
CDR3: CATSSGDGGSTEAFF
DNA: TGTGCCACCAGCAGCGGAGATGGCGGGAGCACTGAAGCTTTCTTT

size: NA
V: TRBV21-1
J: TRBJ1-4
D: NA
CDR3: CASSKEGGTNEKLFF
DNA: TGTGCCAGCAGCAAAGAAGGGGGAACTAATGAAAAACTGTTTTTT

size: NA
V: TRBV18
J: TRBJ2-3
D: TRBD2
CDR3: CASSPTSGDTDTQYF
DNA: TGTGCCAGCTCACCGACTAGCGGGGACACAGATACGCAGTATTTT

size: NA
V: TRBV28
J: TRBJ2-3
D: TRBD2
CDR3: CASSFGTSGRSDTQYF
DNA: TGTGCCAGCAGTTTTGGGACTAGCGGGAGGTCTGATACGCAGTATTTT

size: NA
V: TRBV2
J: TRBJ2-7
D: NA
CDR3: CASAVNSYEQYF
DNA: TGTGCCAGCGCGGTTAACTCCTACGAGCAGTACTTC

size: NA
V: TRBV7-9
J: TRBJ2-2
D: TRBD1
CDR3: CASNFPGQGTNTGELFF
DNA: TGTGCCAGCAACTTCCCGGGACAGGGGACGAACACCGGGGAGCTGTTTTTT

size: NA
V: TRBV14
J: TRBJ2-1
D: TRBD1
CDR3: CASSHPQGASYNEQFF
DNA: TGTGCCAGCAGCCACCCACAGGGGGCATCCTACAATGAGCAGTTCTTC

size: NA
V: TRBV20-1
J: TRBJ2-1
D: NA
CDR3: CSASERADNEQFF
DNA: TGCAGTGCTAGTGAGCGGGCGGACAATGAGCAGTTCTTC

size: NA
V: TRBV18
J: TRBJ1-1
D: TRBD1
CDR3: CASRGTGGVNTEAFF
DNA: TGTGCCAGCCGGGGGACAGGGGGCGTAAACACTGAAGCTTTCTTT

size: NA
V: TRBV19
J: TRBJ1-5
D: NA
CDR3: CASSIVPSSNQPQHF
DNA: TGTGCCAGTAGTATAGTCCCCAGTAGCAATCAGCCCCAGCATTTT

size: NA
V: TRBV6-1
J: TRBJ1-5
D: NA
CDR3: CASSERGSYSNQPQHF
DNA: TGTGCCAGCAGTGAAAGGGGCAGCTATAGCAATCAGCCCCAGCATTTT

size: NA
V: TRBV5-6
J: TRBJ2-7
D: TRBD2
CDR3: CASSSGPSGIIYEQYF
DNA: TGTGCCAGCAGCTCGGGACCTAGCGGGATAATCTACGAGCAGTACTTC

size: once
V: TRBV28
J: TRBJ1-2
D: TRBD1
CDR3: CASRTDRVSYGYTF
DNA: TGTGCCAGCAGGACGGACAGGGTTAGCTATGGCTACACCTTC

size: NA
V: TRBV5-5
J: TRBJ2-7
D: NA
CDR3: CASSFTQEQYF
DNA: TGTGCCAGCAGCTTCACGCAGGAGCAGTACTTC